The present entry profiles one T cell receptor beta chain with its context. The sample comes from a study of T cells after yellow fever vaccination. TCRdb re-derived calls from the 5' RACE reads in MiXCR, one entry per CDR3 protein. This table holds 350,000 to 550,000 distinct CDR3 sequences, around a sixth found once. The CDR3 covers 15 residues. V trimming: 5 bases; J trimming: 4 bases; junction bases outside the gene matches: 10. Looked up from germline, CDR1 is SGHTA and CDR2 is FQGNSA. This TCR derives from a man between 18 and 29 years old who received the YFV17D yellow fever vaccine. The chain is built from TRBV7-2 and TRBJ1-2; 7 positions agree with TRBD1. The source was PBMCs, collected before the yellow fever booster vaccination. The CDR3 nucleotides read TGTGCCAGCAGCGCCGACAGGGCGAGGGGCTATGGCTACACCTTC. This gives the protein CASSADRARGYGYTF.